These 20 T cell receptor beta chains came from one sample sequenced in a study of T-cell reconstitution after alpha-beta-depleted transplantation in children. Unique molecular identifiers tagged the TCRbeta library. From the PCR reads, TCRdb called clonotypes with MiXCR, one entry per CDR3 protein. This table holds 450,000 to 600,000 distinct CDR3 sequences, around 19% found once. Source: PBMCs from the stem cell graft donor, taken from the stem cell graft. The receptor set was obtained from a human donor who donated a stem cell graft to a child with acute lymphoblastic leukemia.

This chain uses TRBV5-1 with TRBJ2-1; D remains unclear. The CDR3 runs to 11 residues. The germline gives CDR1 SGHRS, CDR2 YFSETQ. Trimming removed 4 bases from V and 9 bases from J, with 8 bases in between. CDR3 nucleotides: TGCGCCAGCAGCGCCGGTAGTGAGCAGTTCTTC. It yields the protein CASSAGSEQFF.

This clonotype was observed a handful of times. The chain links TRBV18 to TRBJ1-5, with D maybe TRBD1 (5 bases). Trimming shortened V by 1 base and J by 5 bases, and 6 bases separated the two germline ends. CDR1 is KGHSH and CDR2 is LQKENI in the germline V gene. There are 13 residues in the CDR3. CDR3 sequence reads: CASSPQQDQPQHF. The CDR3 nucleotides read TGTGCCAGCTCACCACAACAGGATCAGCCCCAGCATTTT.

The V and J genes are TRBV13 and TRBJ2-2; 9 positions match TRBD2. V trimming: 5 bases; J trimming: 4 bases; junction bases outside the gene matches: 11. This CDR3 is built from 17 residues. Germline CDR1 PRHDT, CDR2 FYEKMQ (reference sequence). The CDR3: CASSPNGLALSTGELFF. For the CDR3, the DNA is TGTGCCAGCAGCCCAAATGGACTAGCGCTTTCCACCGGGGAGCTGTTTTTT.

There are many counts of this clonotype. Compared with germline, one end of the junction differs, possibly owing to a read error. This chain joins TRBV5-1 and TRBJ1-4; TRBD1 matches at 10 bases. The CDR3 length is 14 residues. Germline V gene data show CDR1 as SGHRS and CDR2 as YFSETQ. CDR3 sequence (DNA): TGTGCCAGCAGTCCTGGACAGGGGGGGGAAAAACTGTTTTTT. This encodes CASSPGQGGEKLFF. The complete variable domain, with remaining parts taken from reference TRBV5-1 and TRBJ1-4, reads KAGVTQTPRYLIKTRGQQVTLSCSPISGHRSVSWYQQTPGQGLQFLFEYFSETQRNKGNFPGRFSGRQFSNSRSEMNVSTLELGDSALYLCASSPGQGGEKLFFGSGTQLSVL.

This chain uses TRBV11-2 with TRBJ2-1; 10 nucleotides line up with TRBD1. The germline V gene has CDR1 SGHAT and CDR2 FQNNGV. The CDR3 is 17 residues long. V lost 3 bases to trimming and J lost 4 bases; unmatched junction nucleotides: 9. CDR3 bases: TGTGCCAGCAGCTTTACCCCGGGACAGGGGACGTACAATGAGCAGTTCTTC. It codes for CASSFTPGQGTYNEQFF.

The gene calls are TRBV3-1 and TRBJ1-1; 7 bases fit TRBD1. The CDR3 sequence is 15 residues long. V lost 4 bases to trimming and J lost 0 bases; unmatched junction nucleotides: 5. Germline V gene data show CDR1 as LGHDT and CDR2 as YNNKEL (reference sequence). The CDR3, as DNA: TGTGCCAGCAGCCCTTTGGACAGGCTGAACACTGAAGCTTTCTTT. This encodes CASSPLDRLNTEAFF.

The V and J genes are TRBV25-1 and TRBJ1-2; tentative D call: TRBD1 (6 bases). Germline-derived CDR1 and CDR2 are MGHDK and SYGVNS. Trimming removed 4 bases at V and 6 bases at J, with 15 bases between. This CDR3 region has 14 residues. The CDR3 is CASSAWGGSHGYTF. CDR3 nucleotide sequence: TGTGCCAGCAGTGCTTGGGGGGGCAGTCATGGCTACACCTTC.

This clonotype was counted between two and nine times. V is TRBV5-1 and J is TRBJ2-2, with TRBD2 as a possible D gene (6 bases). This CDR3 has 14 amino acids. Deletions cut 4 bases from V and 7 bases from J, with 14 bases between. The germline V gene has CDR1 SGHRS and CDR2 YFSETQ. CDR3: CASSPQTSLGELFF. The CDR3 DNA reads as TGCGCCAGCAGCCCACAAACTAGCCTCGGGGAGCTGTTTTTT.

This clonotype was seen more than once but under ten times. The J gene is TRBJ2-1, the V gene TRBV5-1; D is tentatively TRBD1 or TRBD2 (5 bases each). Germline V lookup: CDR1 SGHRS, CDR2 YFSETQ. The CDR3 covers 14 residues. Trimming removed 4 bases at V and 8 bases at J, with 16 bases between. CDR3 nucleotide sequence: TGCGCCAGCAGCCCCGGGGCAAGACGGGATGAGCAGTTCTTC. Amino acids: CASSPGARRDEQFF.

The chain is built from TRBV20-1 and TRBJ2-2, with 11 bases aligning to TRBD2. Germline values: CDR1 DFQATT, CDR2 SNEGSKA (reference sequence). The CDR3 has 15 residues. The junction had 5 bases not matched to a gene; V was cut back by 3 bases and J by 5 bases. CDR3 sequence (DNA): TGCAGTGCTAGCGGACTAGCGGGTGGAACCGGGGAGCTGTTTTTT. Its protein product is CSASGLAGGTGELFF.

This clonotype occurred a few times. The chain joins TRBV5-1 to TRBJ2-5; 9 bases match TRBD2. CDR1 and CDR2 (germline): SGHRS, YFSETQ. V gave up 5 bases and J gave up 10 bases; unmatched junction bases: 3. This CDR3 has 11 residues. Written as DNA, the CDR3 is TGCGCCAGCAGTCTAGCGGGGCTCCAGTACTTC. Protein: CASSLAGLQYF. The full variable domain, with the rest looked up from reference TRBV5-1 and TRBJ2-5, is KAGVTQTPRYLIKTRGQQVTLSCSPISGHRSVSWYQQTPGQGLQFLFEYFSETQRNKGNFPGRFSGRQFSNSRSEMNVSTLELGDSALYLCASSLAGLQYFGPGTRLLVL.

This clonotype turned up a few times. This chain connects TRBV4-1 to TRBJ2-4; 11 positions match TRBD2. J gave up 5 bases and V 1 base, and 7 bases lay outside the gene matches. The CDR3 extends over 17 amino acids. Germline V gene sequence: CDR1 MGHRA, CDR2 YSYEKL. The DNA for the CDR3 is TGCGCCAGCAGCCAAGGACTAGCGGGAAGGAGTGAAAACATTCAGTACTTC. Its protein is CASSQGLAGRSENIQYF.

This clonotype turned up a few times. This chain connects TRBV7-6 to TRBJ2-5; no firm D call. The V gene's germline CDR1 is SGHVS and CDR2 FNYEAQ. V was cut by 6 bases and J by 2 bases, with 10 bases left in between. The CDR3 spans 13 residues. The CDR3 nucleotides are TGTGCCAGCAGGCGAGGAGTACAAGAGACCCAGTACTTC. Encoded protein: CASRRGVQETQYF.

The chain links TRBV20-1 to TRBJ2-1; D gene uncertain. Looked up from germline, CDR1 is DFQATT and CDR2 is SNEGSKA (reference sequence). The CDR3 consists of 11 residues. Trimming took 0 bases from V and 7 from J, leaving 4 bases between them. The CDR3: CSARDWNEQFF. The CDR3 coding sequence is TGCAGTGCTAGAGATTGGAATGAGCAGTTCTTC.

This clonotype showed up just a few times. CDR3: CSARPDPGQDAYGYTF. CDR3 bases: TGCAGTGCTAGGCCCGATCCGGGACAGGACGCCTATGGCTACACCTTC. V usage is TRBV20-1 and J usage is TRBJ1-2; 8 bases are a match to TRBD1. The CDR3 covers 16 residues. With V trimmed by 3 bases and J by 4 bases, 13 bases remained unmatched. Germline V gene sequence: CDR1 DFQATT, CDR2 SNEGSKA (reference sequence).

At least ten counts were recorded for this clonotype. The chain uses TRBV29-1 and TRBJ2-1, with D possibly matching TRBD1 (6 bases). There are 12 residues in the CDR3. V lost 5 bases and J 7 bases, leaving 12 bases between the germline ends. The germline gives CDR1 SQVTM, CDR2 ANQGSEA. In nucleotides, the CDR3 is TGCAGCGTTAACTTACAGGGTAATGAGCAGTTCTTC. Protein product: CSVNLQGNEQFF.

This clonotype was seen only a few times. The chain links TRBV20-1 to TRBJ2-3; TRBD2 matches 11 bases. This CDR3 spans 16 amino acids. V lost 4 bases, J lost 4 bases, and 10 bases stayed unmatched. Germline CDR1 and CDR2: DFQATT and SNEGSKA (reference sequence). CDR3 amino acids: CSATSGRRIFADTQYF. The CDR3 nucleotides are TGCAGTGCTACTAGCGGGAGGAGGATTTTCGCAGATACGCAGTATTTT.

The V call is TRBV2, the J call TRBJ2-4, with 7 bases matching TRBD1. Germline loops: CDR1 SNHLY, CDR2 FYNNEI. The trim removed 6 bases at V and 0 bases at J, leaving 5 bases unmatched. The CDR3 is 15 residues long. The CDR3 DNA is TGTGCCAGCAGGAATGACAGGGCAGCCAAAAACATTCAGTACTTC. It specifies CASRNDRAAKNIQYF.

This chain joins TRBV19 and TRBJ2-7; unclear D gene. V lost 3 bases and J lost 3, with 12 bases in between. Germline V lookup: CDR1 LNHDA, CDR2 SQIVND (reference sequence). CDR3 length equals 14 residues. The CDR3 loop reads CASSISVGNYEQYF. DNA for the CDR3: TGTGCCAGTAGTATCTCCGTCGGTAACTACGAGCAGTACTTC.

This clonotype was seen more than once but under ten times. The V gene is TRBV20-1, the J gene TRBJ2-1; the match to TRBD2 covers 11 bases. CDR1 is DFQATT and CDR2 is SNEGSKA in the germline V gene (reference sequence). This CDR3 contains 15 residues. The junction had 6 bases not matched to a gene; V was cut back by 3 bases and J by 5 bases. CDR3 sequence reads: CSASLRLAGNNEQFF. In DNA, the CDR3 is TGCAGTGCTAGTTTAAGACTAGCGGGGAACAATGAGCAGTTCTTC.